A single sample gave rise to the 5 T cell receptor beta chains below, sequenced in a study of beta chain features in type 1 diabetes (dated by TCRdb to the late 2010s). Findings and caveats that apply to the study as a whole: In all four CD4+ subsets, TCRB CDR3 length was moderately but significantly shorter in type 1 diabetes patients.

Their specific antigens are unknown. The library came from the immunoSEQ multiplex PCR assay. The entire isolated RNA was reverse transcribed using the High Capacity cDNA Reverse Transcription Kit, and thus expressed TCRB transcripts were sequenced. TCRdb took over this immuneACCESS table, retaining in-frame rearrangements with V and J assigned. Such tables are incomplete; in checked studies, under half of the missing clones stem from an unresolved V gene, and the remainder is unexplained. The sample table lists some 190,000 clones, approximately 8% of them with a count of one. The leading ten clones occupy roughly 0.46% of the sample. Sequenced: central memory CD4+ T cells from blood. The receptors here all came from a man younger than 30 with type 1 diabetes.

The chain uses TRBV16 and TRBJ2-5; no definite D call. Trimming pared 0 bases from V and 4 bases from J, leaving 9 bases between. CDR1 KGHSY and CDR2 FQNENV come from the germline V gene. This CDR3 is 14 amino acids long. CDR3 residues: CASSQSRGSETQYF. Here the CDR3 DNA reads TGTGCCAGCAGCCAATCAAGAGGTTCAGAGACCCAGTACTTC.

Only a few counts were recorded for this clone. The chain links TRBV29-1 to TRBJ1-2, with no clear D. Germline V gives CDR1 SQVTM, CDR2 ANQGSEA. The V gene lost 0 bases and the J gene lost 3 bases, with 5 bases spanning the gap. The CDR3 is 12 amino acids. The CDR3 reads CSVEDQDYGYTF. CDR3 nucleotides: TGCAGCGTTGAAGATCAGGACTATGGCTACACCTTC.

This clone came up a few times. V is TRBV6-1 and J is TRBJ2-2; TRBD1 matches at 8 bases. Losses at the gene ends were 5 bases for V and 6 bases for J; bases not matched to a gene: 2. The CDR3 consists of 13 residues. Germline lookup yields CDR1 MNHNS and CDR2 SASEGT. CDR3 protein: CASSQQGAGELFF. In DNA, the CDR3 is TGTGCCAGCAGTCAACAGGGGGCCGGGGAGCTGTTTTTT.

The gene calls are TRBV21-1 and TRBJ2-2; TRBD1 is the table's D call and was not checked against the DNA. TRBV21-1 represents a pseudogene. The CDR3 runs 16 residues. In DNA form, the CDR3 reads TGTGCCAGCAGCCATCGACAGGTTGGGGGCACCGGGGAGCTGTTTTTT. The encoded protein is CASSHRQVGGTGELFF.

This clone was counted only a few times. This chain joins TRBV5-4 and TRBJ2-3; D may be TRBD2 (5 bases). V shed 4 bases and J shed 3 bases, with 12 bases lying between them. The CDR3 contains 14 residues. CDR1 SGHNT and CDR2 YYREEE come from the germline V gene (reference sequence). In DNA form, the CDR3 reads TGTGCCAGCAGCCTAGCAATCGGGACAGATACGCAGTATTTT. It specifies CASSLAIGTDTQYF.